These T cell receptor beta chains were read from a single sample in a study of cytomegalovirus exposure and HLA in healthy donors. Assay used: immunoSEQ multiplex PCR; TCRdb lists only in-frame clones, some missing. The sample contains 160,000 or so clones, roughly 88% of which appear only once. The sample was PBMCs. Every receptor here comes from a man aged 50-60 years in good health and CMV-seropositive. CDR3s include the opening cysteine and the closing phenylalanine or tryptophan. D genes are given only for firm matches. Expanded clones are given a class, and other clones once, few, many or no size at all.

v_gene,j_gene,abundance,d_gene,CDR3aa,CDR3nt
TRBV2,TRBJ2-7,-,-,CASLGTLGQQYF,TGTGCCAGCCTAGGGACTCTGGGCCAGCAGTACTTC
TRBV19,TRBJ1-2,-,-,CASSTGQPYGYTF,TGTGCCAGTAGTACCGGACAGCCCTATGGCTACACCTTC
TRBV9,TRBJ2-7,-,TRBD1,CASSGRDSSYEQYF,TGTGCCAGCAGCGGCCGGGACAGCTCCTACGAGCAGTACTTC
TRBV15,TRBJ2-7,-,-,CATSREDRTYEQYF,TGTGCCACCAGCAGAGAGGACAGAACCTACGAGCAGTACTTC
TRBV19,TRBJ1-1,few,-,CASSIQNTEAFF,TGTGCCAGTAGTATACAGAACACTGAAGCTTTCTTT
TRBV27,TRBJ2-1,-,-,CASSVLPGSVNEQFF,TGTGCCAGCAGTGTATTACCGGGTAGCGTAAATGAGCAGTTCTTC
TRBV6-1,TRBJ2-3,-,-,CASSEQGGDTQYF,TGTGCCAGCAGTGAACAGGGAGGAGATACGCAGTATTTT
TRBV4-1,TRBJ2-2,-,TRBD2,CASSLGLAGLTNTGELFF,TGCGCCAGCAGCCTCGGACTAGCGGGGCTGACGAACACCGGGGAGCTGTTTTTT
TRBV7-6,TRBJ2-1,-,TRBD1,CASSPTGEPYNEQFF,TGTGCCAGCAGCCCGACAGGGGAACCCTACAATGAGCAGTTCTTC
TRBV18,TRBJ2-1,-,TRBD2,CASSPTSGSYNEQFF,TGTGCCAGCTCACCAACTAGCGGGAGTTACAATGAGCAGTTCTTC
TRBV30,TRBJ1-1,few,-,CAWNPIGGTEAFF,TGTGCCTGGAACCCTATCGGGGGCACTGAAGCTTTCTTT
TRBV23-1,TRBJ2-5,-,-,CASSQNFKETQYF,TGCGCCAGCAGTCAAAACTTCAAAGAGACCCAGTACTTC
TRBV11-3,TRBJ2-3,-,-,CASSSPFSRTDTQYF,TGTGCCAGCAGCTCCCCCTTTAGCCGCACAGATACGCAGTATTTT
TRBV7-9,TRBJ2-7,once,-,CASSFETGGYEQYF,TGTGCCAGCAGCTTCGAGACCGGGGGCTACGAGCAGTACTTC